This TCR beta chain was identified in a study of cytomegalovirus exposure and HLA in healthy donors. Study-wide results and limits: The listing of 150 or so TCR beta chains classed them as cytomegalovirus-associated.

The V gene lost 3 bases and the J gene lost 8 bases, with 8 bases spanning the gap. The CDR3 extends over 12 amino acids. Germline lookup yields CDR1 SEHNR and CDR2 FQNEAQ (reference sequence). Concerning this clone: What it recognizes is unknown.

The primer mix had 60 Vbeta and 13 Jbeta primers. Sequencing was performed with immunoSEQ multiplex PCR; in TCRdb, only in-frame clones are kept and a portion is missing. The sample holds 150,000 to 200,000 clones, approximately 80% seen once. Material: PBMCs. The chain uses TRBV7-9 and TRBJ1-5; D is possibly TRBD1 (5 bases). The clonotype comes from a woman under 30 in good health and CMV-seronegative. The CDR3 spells CASSLGPEPQHF. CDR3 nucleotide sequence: TGTGCCAGCAGCTTGGGGCCCGAGCCCCAGCATTTT.